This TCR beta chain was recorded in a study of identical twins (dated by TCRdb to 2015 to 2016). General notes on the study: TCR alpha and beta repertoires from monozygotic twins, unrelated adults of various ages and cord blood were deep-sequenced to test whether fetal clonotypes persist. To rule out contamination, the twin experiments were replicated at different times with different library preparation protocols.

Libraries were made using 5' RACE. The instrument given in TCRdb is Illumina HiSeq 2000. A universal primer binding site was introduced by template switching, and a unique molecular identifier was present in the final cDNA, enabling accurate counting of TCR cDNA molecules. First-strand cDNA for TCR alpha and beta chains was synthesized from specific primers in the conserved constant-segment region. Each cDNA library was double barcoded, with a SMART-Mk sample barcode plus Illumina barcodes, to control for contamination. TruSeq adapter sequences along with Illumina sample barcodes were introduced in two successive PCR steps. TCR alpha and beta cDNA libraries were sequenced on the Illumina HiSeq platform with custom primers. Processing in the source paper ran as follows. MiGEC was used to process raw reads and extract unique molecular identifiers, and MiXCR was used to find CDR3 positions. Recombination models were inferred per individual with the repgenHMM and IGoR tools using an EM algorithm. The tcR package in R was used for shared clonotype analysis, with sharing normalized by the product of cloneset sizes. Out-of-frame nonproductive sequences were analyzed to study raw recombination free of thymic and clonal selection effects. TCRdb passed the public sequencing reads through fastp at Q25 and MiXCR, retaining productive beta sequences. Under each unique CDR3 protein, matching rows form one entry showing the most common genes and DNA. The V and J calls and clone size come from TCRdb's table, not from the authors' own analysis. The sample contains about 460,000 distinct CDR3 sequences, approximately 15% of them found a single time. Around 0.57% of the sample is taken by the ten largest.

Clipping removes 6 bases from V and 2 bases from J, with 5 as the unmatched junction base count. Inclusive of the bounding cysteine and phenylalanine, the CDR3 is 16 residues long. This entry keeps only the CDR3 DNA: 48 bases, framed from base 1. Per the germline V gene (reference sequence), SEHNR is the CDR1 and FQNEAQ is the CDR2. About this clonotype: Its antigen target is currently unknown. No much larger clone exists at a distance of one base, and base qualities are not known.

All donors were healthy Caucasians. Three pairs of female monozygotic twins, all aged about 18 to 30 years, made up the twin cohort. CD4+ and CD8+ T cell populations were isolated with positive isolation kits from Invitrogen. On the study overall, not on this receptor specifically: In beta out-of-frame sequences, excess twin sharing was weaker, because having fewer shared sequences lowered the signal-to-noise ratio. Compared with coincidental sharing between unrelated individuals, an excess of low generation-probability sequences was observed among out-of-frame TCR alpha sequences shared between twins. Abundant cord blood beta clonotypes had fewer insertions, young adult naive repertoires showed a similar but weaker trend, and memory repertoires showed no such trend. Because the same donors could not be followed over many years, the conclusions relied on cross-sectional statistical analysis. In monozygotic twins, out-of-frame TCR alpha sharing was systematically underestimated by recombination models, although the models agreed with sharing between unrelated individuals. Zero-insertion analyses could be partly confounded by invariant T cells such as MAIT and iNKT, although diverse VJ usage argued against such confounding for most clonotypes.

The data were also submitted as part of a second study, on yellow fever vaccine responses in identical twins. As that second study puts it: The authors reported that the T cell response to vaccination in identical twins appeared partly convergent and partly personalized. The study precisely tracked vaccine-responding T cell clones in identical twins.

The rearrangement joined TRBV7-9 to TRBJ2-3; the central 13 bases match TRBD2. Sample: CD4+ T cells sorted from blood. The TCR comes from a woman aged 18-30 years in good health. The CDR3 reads CASRQGLAGATDTQYF. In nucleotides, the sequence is TGTGCCAGCAGACAAGGACTAGCGGGGGCCACAGATACGCAGTATTTT.